This TCR beta chain originates from a study of read filtering for tumor transcriptome and immune sequencing. There are 13 residues in the CDR3. CDR1 and CDR2 from the germline V gene are SEHNR and FQNEAQ (reference sequence). The ends were cut back, 5 bases at V and 9 bases at J, with 14 bases in the middle. Bone marrow was sampled from every patient at the time of active disease. This clonotype was seen repeatedly, ten times or more. From around 440 ng of RNA, a library with molecular barcoded alpha/delta and beta/gamma adaptors was made. TCRdb recomputed calls from the reads with MiXCR, one row per CDR3 protein. The repertoire includes roughly 90,000 distinct CDR3 sequences, roughly a fifth of them detected once, and roughly 10% sits in the top ten.

The sequence came from a donor aged 40 or older with multiple myeloma. This rearrangement joins TRBV7-9 to TRBJ1-5; D remains unclear. Input material: a population of CD138-negative cells sorted from bone marrow. The CDR3, as DNA: TGTGCCAGCAGCAGGACGGAAATATCGCCCCAGCATTTT. Protein sequence: CASSRTEISPQHF.